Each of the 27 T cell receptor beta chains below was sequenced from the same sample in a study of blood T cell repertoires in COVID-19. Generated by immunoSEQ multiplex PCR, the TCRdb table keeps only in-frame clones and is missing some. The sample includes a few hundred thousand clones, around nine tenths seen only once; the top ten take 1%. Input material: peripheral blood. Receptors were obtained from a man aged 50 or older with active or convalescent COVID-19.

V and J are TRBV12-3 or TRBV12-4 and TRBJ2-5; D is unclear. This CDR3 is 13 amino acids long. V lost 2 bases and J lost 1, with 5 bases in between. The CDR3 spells CASSLQFQETQYF. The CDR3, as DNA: TGTGCCAGCAGTTTACAGTTCCAAGAGACCCAGTACTTC.

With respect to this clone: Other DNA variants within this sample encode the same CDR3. The CDR3 nucleotides are TGCGCCAGCAGCTTGGGGACTAGCGGCACAGATACGCAGTATTTT. It encodes CASSLGTSGTDTQYF. This chain links TRBV5-1 with TRBJ2-3, with 9 bases that match TRBD2. There are 15 residues in the CDR3. The V gene end was trimmed by 0 bases and the J gene end by 1 base; junction bases not matched to a gene: 0. Germline CDR1 and CDR2: SGHRS and YFSETQ.

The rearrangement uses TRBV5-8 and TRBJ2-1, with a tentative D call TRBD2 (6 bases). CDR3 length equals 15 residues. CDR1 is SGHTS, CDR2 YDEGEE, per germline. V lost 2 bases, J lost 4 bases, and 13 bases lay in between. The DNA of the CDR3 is TGTGCCAGCAGCTTAGGAGGGGCCGCATACAATGAGCAGTTCTTC. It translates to CASSLGGAAYNEQFF.

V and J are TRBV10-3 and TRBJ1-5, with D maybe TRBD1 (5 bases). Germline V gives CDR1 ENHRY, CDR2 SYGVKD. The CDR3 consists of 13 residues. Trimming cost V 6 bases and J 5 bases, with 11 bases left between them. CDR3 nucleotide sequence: TGTGCCATCAGCCAGGGTGATGATCAGCCCCAGCATTTT. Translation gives CAISQGDDQPQHF.

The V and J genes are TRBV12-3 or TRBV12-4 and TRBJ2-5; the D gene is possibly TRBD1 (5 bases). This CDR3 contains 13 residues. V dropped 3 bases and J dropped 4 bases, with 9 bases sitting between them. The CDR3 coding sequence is TGTGCCAGCAGTTTCCAGGGCCGAGAGACCCAGTACTTC. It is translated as CASSFQGRETQYF.

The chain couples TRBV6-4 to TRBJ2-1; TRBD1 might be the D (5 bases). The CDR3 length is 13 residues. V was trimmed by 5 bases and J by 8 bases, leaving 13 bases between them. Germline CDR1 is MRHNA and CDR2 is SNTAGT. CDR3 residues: CASSTAGIDEQFF. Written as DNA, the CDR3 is TGTGCCAGCAGTACTGCAGGGATAGATGAGCAGTTCTTC.

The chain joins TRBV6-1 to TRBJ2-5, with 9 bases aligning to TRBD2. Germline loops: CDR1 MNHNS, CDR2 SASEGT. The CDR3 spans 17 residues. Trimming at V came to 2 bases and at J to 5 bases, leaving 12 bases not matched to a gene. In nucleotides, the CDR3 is TGTGCCAGCAGTGAAAAGGGTGGTAGCGGGAGTTTTGAGACCCAGTACTTC. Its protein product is CASSEKGGSGSFETQYF.

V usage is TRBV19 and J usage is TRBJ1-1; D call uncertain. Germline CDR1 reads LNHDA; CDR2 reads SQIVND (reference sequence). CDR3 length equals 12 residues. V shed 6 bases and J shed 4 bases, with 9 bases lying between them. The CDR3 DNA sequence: TGTGCCAGTAGGCGCGCCGGCACTGAAGCTTTCTTT. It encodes CASRRAGTEAFF.

CDR3 sequence (DNA): TGTGCCAGCAGTTACCTTGGCCTAGCGGGAGTTGATGAGCAGTTCTTC. Its translation is CASSYLGLAGVDEQFF. This chain uses TRBV6-6 with TRBJ2-1; 10 bases map to TRBD2. CDR1 is MNHNY, CDR2 SVGAGI, per germline (reference sequence). V lost 2 bases to trimming and J lost 8 bases; unmatched junction nucleotides: 9. The CDR3 is made up of 16 amino acids.

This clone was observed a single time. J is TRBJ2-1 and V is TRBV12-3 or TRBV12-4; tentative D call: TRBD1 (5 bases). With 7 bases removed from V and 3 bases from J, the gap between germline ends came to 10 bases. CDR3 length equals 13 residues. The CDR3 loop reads CASTGDSYNEQFF. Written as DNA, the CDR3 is TGTGCCAGCACGGGTGACAGCTACAATGAGCAGTTCTTC.

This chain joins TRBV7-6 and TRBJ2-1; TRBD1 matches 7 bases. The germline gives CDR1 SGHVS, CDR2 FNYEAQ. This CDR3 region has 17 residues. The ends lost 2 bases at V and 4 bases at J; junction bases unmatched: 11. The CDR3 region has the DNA TGTGCCAGCAGCTTATCGGTGAGGGGGCGTCGGTACAATGAGCAGTTCTTC. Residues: CASSLSVRGRRYNEQFF.

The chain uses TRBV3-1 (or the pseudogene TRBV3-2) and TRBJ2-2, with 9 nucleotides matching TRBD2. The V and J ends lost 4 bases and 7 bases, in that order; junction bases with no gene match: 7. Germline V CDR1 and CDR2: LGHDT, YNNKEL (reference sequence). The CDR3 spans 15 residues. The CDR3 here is CASSLSGSGNGELFF. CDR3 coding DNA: TGTGCCAGCAGCCTTAGCGGGAGTGGTAACGGGGAGCTGTTTTTT.

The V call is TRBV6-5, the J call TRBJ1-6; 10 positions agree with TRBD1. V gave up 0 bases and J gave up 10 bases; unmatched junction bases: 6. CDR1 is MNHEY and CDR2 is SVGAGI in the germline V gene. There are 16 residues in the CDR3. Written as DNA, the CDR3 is TGTGCCAGCAGTTACTCGTGGGACAGGGGCAACTCACCCCTCCACTTT. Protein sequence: CASSYSWDRGNSPLHF.

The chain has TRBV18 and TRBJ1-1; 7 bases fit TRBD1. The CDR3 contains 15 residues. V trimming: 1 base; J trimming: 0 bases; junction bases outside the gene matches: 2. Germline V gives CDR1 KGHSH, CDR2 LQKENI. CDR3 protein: CASSPQTGLNTEAFF. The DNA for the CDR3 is TGTGCCAGCTCACCACAGACAGGGCTGAACACTGAAGCTTTCTTT.

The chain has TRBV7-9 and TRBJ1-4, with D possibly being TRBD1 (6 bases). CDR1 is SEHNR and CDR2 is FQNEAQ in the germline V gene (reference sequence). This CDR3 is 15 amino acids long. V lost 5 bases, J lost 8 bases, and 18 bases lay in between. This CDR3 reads CASSKGQGTGEKLFF. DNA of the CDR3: TGTGCCAGCAGCAAAGGGCAGGGGACCGGGGAAAAACTGTTTTTT.

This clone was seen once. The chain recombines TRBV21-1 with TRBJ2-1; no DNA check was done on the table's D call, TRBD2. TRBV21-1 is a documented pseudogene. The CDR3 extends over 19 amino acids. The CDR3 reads CASSKSWSTAPKGRHEQFF. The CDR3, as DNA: TGTGCCAGCAGCAAATCTTGGTCGACAGCACCGAAGGGGAGGCATGAGCAGTTCTTC.

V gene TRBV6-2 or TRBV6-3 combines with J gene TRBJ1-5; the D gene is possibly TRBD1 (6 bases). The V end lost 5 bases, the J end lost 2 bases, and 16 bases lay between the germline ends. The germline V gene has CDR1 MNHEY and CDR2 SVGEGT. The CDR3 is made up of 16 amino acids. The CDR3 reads CASSRGGGRGNQPQHF. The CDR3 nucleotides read TGTGCCAGCAGTAGGGGCGGGGGCCGGGGCAATCAGCCCCAGCATTTT.

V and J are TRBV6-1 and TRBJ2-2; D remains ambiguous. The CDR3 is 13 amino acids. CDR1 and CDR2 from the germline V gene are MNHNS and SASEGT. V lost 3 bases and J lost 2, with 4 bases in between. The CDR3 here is CASSDKNTGELFF. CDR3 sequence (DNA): TGTGCCAGCAGTGATAAAAACACCGGGGAGCTGTTTTTT.

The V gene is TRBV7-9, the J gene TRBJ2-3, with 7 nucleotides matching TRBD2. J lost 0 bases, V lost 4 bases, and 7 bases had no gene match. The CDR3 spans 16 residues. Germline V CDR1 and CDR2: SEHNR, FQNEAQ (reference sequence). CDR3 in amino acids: CASSSPTSPSTDTQYF. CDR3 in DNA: TGTGCCAGCAGCTCCCCGACTAGCCCCAGCACAGATACGCAGTATTTT.

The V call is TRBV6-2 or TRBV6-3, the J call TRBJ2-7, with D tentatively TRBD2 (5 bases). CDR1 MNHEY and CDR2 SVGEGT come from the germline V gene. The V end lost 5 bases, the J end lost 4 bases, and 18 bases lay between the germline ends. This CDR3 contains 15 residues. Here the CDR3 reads CASSTQPGIGYEQYF. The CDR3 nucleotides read TGTGCCAGCAGTACCCAGCCGGGAATCGGGTACGAGCAGTACTTC.

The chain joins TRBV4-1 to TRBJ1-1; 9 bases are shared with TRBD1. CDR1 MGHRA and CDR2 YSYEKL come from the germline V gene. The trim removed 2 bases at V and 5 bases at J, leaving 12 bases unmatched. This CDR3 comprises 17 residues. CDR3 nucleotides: TGCGCCAGCAGCCAAAGAGGGGGACAGGGAATCCGAACTGAAGCTTTCTTT. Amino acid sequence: CASSQRGGQGIRTEAFF.

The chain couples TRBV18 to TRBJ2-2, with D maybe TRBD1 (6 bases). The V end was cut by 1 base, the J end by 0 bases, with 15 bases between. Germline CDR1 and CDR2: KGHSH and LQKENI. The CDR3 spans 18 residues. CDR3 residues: CASSPRRTQGPNTGELFF. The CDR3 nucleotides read TGTGCCAGCTCACCACGCAGGACACAGGGCCCGAACACCGGGGAGCTGTTTTTT.

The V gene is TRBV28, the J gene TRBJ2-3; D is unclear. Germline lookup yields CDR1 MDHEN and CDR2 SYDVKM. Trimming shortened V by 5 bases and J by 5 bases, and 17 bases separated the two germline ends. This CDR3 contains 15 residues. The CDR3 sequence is CASSPRSVAQDTQYF. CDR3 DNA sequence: TGTGCCAGCAGTCCTCGATCAGTAGCCCAAGATACGCAGTATTTT.

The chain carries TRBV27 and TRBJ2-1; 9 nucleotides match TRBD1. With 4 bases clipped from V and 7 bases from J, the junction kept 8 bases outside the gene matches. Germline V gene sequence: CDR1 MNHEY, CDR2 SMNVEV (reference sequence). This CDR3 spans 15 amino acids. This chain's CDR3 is CASSSVGTGLNEQFF. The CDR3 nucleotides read TGTGCCAGCAGTTCCGTAGGGACAGGGTTAAATGAGCAGTTCTTC.

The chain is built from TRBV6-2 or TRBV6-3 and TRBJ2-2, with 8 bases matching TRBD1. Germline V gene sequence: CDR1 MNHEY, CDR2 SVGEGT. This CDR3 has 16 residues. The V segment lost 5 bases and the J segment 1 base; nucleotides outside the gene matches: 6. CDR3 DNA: TGTGCCAGCAGTGCCCAGGGGGCCATGAACACCGGGGAGCTGTTTTTT. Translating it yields CASSAQGAMNTGELFF.

CDR3 nucleotides: TGCGCCAGCAGCCAAGGAACAGGCGAAAACTATGGCTACACCTTC. Amino acids: CASSQGTGENYGYTF. The chain joins TRBV4-1 to TRBJ1-2; D is possibly TRBD1 (5 bases). Germline-derived CDR1 and CDR2 are MGHRA and YSYEKL. Trimming left V 1 base short and J 2 bases short, with 11 bases between. This CDR3 spans 15 amino acids.

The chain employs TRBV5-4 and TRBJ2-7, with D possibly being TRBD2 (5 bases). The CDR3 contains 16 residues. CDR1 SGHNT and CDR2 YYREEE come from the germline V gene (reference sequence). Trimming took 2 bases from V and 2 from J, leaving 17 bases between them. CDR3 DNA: TGTGCCAGCAGCTTCAATGGAGGACGGAGGACCTACGAGCAGTACTTC. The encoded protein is CASSFNGGRRTYEQYF.